These 3 T cell receptor beta chains came from one sample sequenced in a study of CD8 T cells in Susac syndrome. The RNA input was about 0.5 to 1 ug, and it was reverse transcribed with random hexamers. TCRdb reanalysed the immunoSEQ multiplex PCR reads using MiXCR and keeps one entry per CDR3 protein. Among 100,000 or so distinct CDR3 sequences listed, approximately 90% were seen once. Sequences were obtained from CD8+ T cells from PBMCs. The origin of the receptors is a human donor in good health.

Only one count was recorded for this clonotype. In DNA, the CDR3 is TGTGCCAGCAGCTTATATGCAGGGGCCTACGAGCAGTACTTC. Protein: CASSLYAGAYEQYF. V is TRBV7-3 and J is TRBJ2-7; D is perhaps TRBD1 (6 bases). Trimming removed 2 bases at V and 2 bases at J, with 10 bases between. The CDR3 covers 14 residues. Germline V gene data show CDR1 as SGHTA and CDR2 as FQGTGA. The full variable domain, rest sourced from reference TRBV7-3 and TRBJ2-7, is GAGVSQTPSNKVTEKGKYVELRCDPISGHTALYWYRQSLGQGPEFLIYFQGTGAADDSGLPNDRFFAVRPEGSVSTLKIQRTERGDSAVYLCASSLYAGAYEQYFGPGTRLTVT.

This CDR3 is CASSLAGSTNYGYTF. CDR3 sequence (DNA): TGTGCCAGCAGCTTGGCCGGCAGCACTAACTATGGCTACACCTTC. The chain employs TRBV5-6 and TRBJ1-2, with D hard to call. The CDR3 extends over 15 amino acids. Deletions cut 0 bases from V and 0 bases from J, with 9 bases between. Germline V gives CDR1 SGHDT, CDR2 YYEEEE.

The chain couples TRBV5-1 to TRBJ2-7, with D hard to call. Germline V lookup: CDR1 SGHRS, CDR2 YFSETQ. The CDR3 totals 13 residues. V was shortened by 7 bases and J by 7 bases, with 18 bases between the two germline ends. CDR3 protein: CASCALADEEQYF. CDR3 nucleotides: TGCGCCAGCTGCGCCTTGGCCGATGAAGAGCAGTACTTC.